A single sample gave rise to the 13 T cell receptor beta chains below, sequenced in a study of long-term antiretroviral therapy in people with HIV. An immunoSEQ assay, version v3.0, was performed at survey level. Assay used: immunoSEQ multiplex PCR; TCRdb lists only in-frame clones, some missing. The sample contains more than 20,000 clones, around 82% of which appear only once. Sequencing used unsorted PBMCs, obtained 3 years after starting antiretroviral therapy. These receptors were taken from a man aged 18 to 30 with HIV.

This clone was seen a single time. This sequence joins TRBV28 and TRBJ2-7; tentatively, D is TRBD2 (6 bases). Deletions cut 6 bases from V and 3 bases from J, with 18 bases between. This CDR3 has 15 residues. CDR1 and CDR2 (germline): MDHEN, SYDVKM. The CDR3 coding sequence is TGTGCCAGCAGCCCGTCGGGACTCAAAGGCTACGAGCAGTACGTC. Residues: CASSPSGLKGYEQYV.

The chain has TRBV19 and TRBJ1-6; 7 bases fit TRBD1. The CDR3 has 16 residues. Germline assignment: CDR1 LNHDA and CDR2 SQIVND (reference sequence). With V trimmed by 4 bases and J by 4 bases, 7 bases remained unmatched. In DNA, the CDR3 is TGTGCCAGTAGTACCGACGGGACAGCTTATAATTCACCCCTCCACTTT. Translating gives CASSTDGTAYNSPLHF.

The chain uses TRBV15 and TRBJ2-2, with D maybe TRBD2 (6 bases). V was shortened by 1 base and J by 4 bases, with 13 bases between the two germline ends. Per germline, CDR1 LNHNV and CDR2 YYDKDF (reference sequence). The CDR3 consists of 16 residues. CDR3 loop: CATSRVGGSITGELFF. DNA for the CDR3: TGTGCCACCAGCAGAGTCGGGGGATCGATCACCGGGGAGCTGTTTTTT.

For the CDR3, the DNA is TGCGCCAGCAGCTTGTTAGGGGACAATCAGCCCCAGCATTTT. Translation: CASSLLGDNQPQHF. This rearrangement joins TRBV5-1 to TRBJ1-5; D perhaps matches TRBD1 (5 bases). Looked up from germline, CDR1 is SGHRS and CDR2 is YFSETQ. Between the trimmed V and J ends, which lost 1 base and 3 bases, there was a span of 8 bases. The CDR3 consists of 14 residues.

This clone has more than one count but fewer than ten. This chain joins TRBV4-1 and TRBJ1-5; no clear D gene. The CDR3 has 16 residues. V shed 0 bases and J shed 2 bases, with 11 bases lying between them. Germline CDR1 MGHRA, CDR2 YSYEKL. CDR3 amino acids: CASSQESGLGNQPQHF. The CDR3 DNA reads as TGCGCCAGCAGCCAAGAGTCTGGGTTGGGCAATCAGCCCCAGCATTTT.

The chain uses TRBV9 and TRBJ1-2, with TRBD1 matching over 12 bases. Per the germline V gene, CDR1 is SGDLS and CDR2 is YYNGEE. This CDR3 has 16 residues. V dropped 3 bases and J dropped 6; count of bases not matched to a gene: 9. The CDR3 DNA reads TGTGCCAGCAGCGACACCGGGACAGGGGGCGCAGATGGCTACACCTTC. Its protein product is CASSDTGTGGADGYTF. Based on the CDR3 plus reference TRBV9 and TRBJ1-2, the full variable domain is DSGVTQTPKHLITATGQRVTLRCSPRSGDLSVYWYQQSLDQGLQFLIQYYNGEERAKGNILERFSAQQFPDLHSELNLSSLELGDSALYFCASSDTGTGGADGYTFGSGTRLTVV.

A single count supports this clone. This sequence joins TRBV6-5 and TRBJ1-1, with 9 nucleotides matching TRBD1. After removal of 6 bases from V and 5 bases from J, the junction contained 7 bases not matched to a gene. This CDR3 comprises 14 residues. Looked up from germline, CDR1 is MNHEY and CDR2 is SVGAGI. The CDR3 loop is CASRPTGGRTEAFF. The CDR3 coding sequence is TGTGCCAGCAGACCGACAGGGGGTAGAACTGAAGCTTTCTTT.

The chain is built from TRBV5-6 and TRBJ2-5; 7 nucleotides align to TRBD2. V dropped 0 bases and J dropped 1; count of bases not matched to a gene: 3. The CDR3 is 15 residues long. Germline lookup yields CDR1 SGHDT and CDR2 YYEEEE. For the CDR3, the DNA is TGTGCCAGCAGCTTGGCGGGGACTACCCAAGAGACCCAGTACTTC. Translating it yields CASSLAGTTQETQYF.

The chain couples TRBV2 to TRBJ1-2, with D maybe TRBD1 (6 bases). CDR3 size: 15 residues. CDR1 and CDR2 from the germline V gene are SNHLY and FYNNEI. The V gene lost 7 bases and the J gene lost 5 bases, with 20 bases spanning the gap. As DNA, the CDR3 is TGTGCCAGCACGAAGTTGACAGGTGGTTGGTATGGCTACACCTTC. Translation gives CASTKLTGGWYGYTF.

This clone was recorded a few times. The CDR3 DNA follows: TGTGCCAGCAGTGCCGTTTTGGGACTCTCAATGAACACTGAAGCTTTCTTT. Amino acid sequence: CASSAVLGLSMNTEAFF. The rearrangement joins TRBV2 to TRBJ1-1; perhaps TRBD1 as D (5 bases). This CDR3 has 17 residues. Between the trimmed V and J ends, which lost 4 bases and 0 bases, there was a span of 18 bases. Per germline, CDR1 SNHLY and CDR2 FYNNEI.

This clone was observed a few times. V gene TRBV6-1 combines with J gene TRBJ2-7; D not certain. The CDR3 runs to 12 residues. V was cut by 4 bases and J by 2 bases, with 6 bases left in between. Germline assignment: CDR1 MNHNS and CDR2 SASEGT. The CDR3 protein is CASSVRPYEQYV. The CDR3 DNA is TGTGCCAGCAGTGTGAGGCCCTACGAGCAGTACGTC.

V is TRBV18 and J is TRBJ1-6; tentatively, D is TRBD1 (5 bases). Germline V gene sequence: CDR1 KGHSH, CDR2 LQKENI. This CDR3 has 15 residues. Trimming removed 3 bases from V and 0 bases from J, with 6 bases in between. This CDR3 reads CASSPDSSYNSPLHF. The CDR3 DNA sequence: TGTGCCAGCTCACCTGACAGCTCCTATAATTCACCCCTCCACTTT.

This chain links TRBV6-6 with TRBJ1-2; TRBD1 aligns across 7 bases. The V gene end was trimmed by 6 bases and the J gene end by 3 bases; junction bases not matched to a gene: 10. The germline gives CDR1 MNHNY, CDR2 SVGAGI (reference sequence). This CDR3 contains 15 residues. CDR3 amino acids: CASSENLGQYYGYTF. CDR3 in DNA: TGTGCCAGCAGCGAAAACCTGGGACAGTACTATGGCTACACCTTC.